Shown below are 20 T cell receptor beta chains from a single sample sequenced in a study of blood T cell repertoires in COVID-19. TCRdb keeps only in-frame clones here, not all; method: immunoSEQ multiplex PCR. The profile shows some 300,000 clones, 89% of them singletons. The sample consisted of PBMCs or T cells enriched from blood (not recorded which). The receptors here all came from a woman aged 50 to 60 who had been exposed to COVID-19.

This CDR3 reads CATSMTYGQGGGYTF. The CDR3 DNA sequence: TGTGCCACCAGCATGACCTACGGACAGGGCGGTGGCTACACCTTC. This rearrangement joins TRBV15 to TRBJ1-2, with 8 nucleotides matching TRBD1. Germline values: CDR1 LNHNV, CDR2 YYDKDF (reference sequence). This CDR3 is built from 15 residues. J lost 7 bases, V lost 4 bases, and 11 bases had no gene match.

A single count supports this clone. The chain employs TRBV18 and TRBJ2-1; D perhaps matches TRBD2 (6 bases). CDR3 size: 13 residues. The germline V gene has CDR1 KGHSH and CDR2 LQKENI. The germline V and J ends were trimmed by 2 bases and 12 bases, with 14 bases remaining between them. In DNA form, the CDR3 reads TGTGCCAGCTCACCAAACCGGGACTCCGGGCAGTTCTTC. Amino acid sequence: CASSPNRDSGQFF.

J is TRBJ1-6 and V is TRBV7-8; unclear D gene. The CDR3 contains 14 residues. V was pared by 1 base and J by 9 bases, with 10 bases between. Germline V gene data show CDR1 as SGHVS and CDR2 as FQNEAQ. CDR3 sequence (DNA): TGTGCCAGCAGCTTAGGTCTACAGAGTTCACCCCTCCACTTT. It encodes CASSLGLQSSPLHF.

This sequence joins TRBV14 and TRBJ2-1; D is unclear. CDR3 size: 12 residues. The V end lost 1 base, the J end lost 9 bases, and 7 bases lay between the germline ends. The germline V gene encodes CDR1 SGHDN and CDR2 FVKESK. CDR3 coding DNA: TGTGCCAGCAGCCAAGCTTTCGGTGAGCAGTTCTTC. It specifies CASSQAFGEQFF.

The chain couples TRBV19 to TRBJ1-5, with 8 bases aligning to TRBD1. This CDR3 is 17 amino acids long. The V and J ends lost 3 bases and 1 base, in that order; junction bases with no gene match: 8. Germline V gives CDR1 LNHDA, CDR2 SQIVND (reference sequence). DNA of the CDR3: TGTGCCAGTAGTATGGAGCAGGGGGCTAACAGCAATCAGCCCCAGCATTTT. Its translation: CASSMEQGANSNQPQHF.

The rearrangement links TRBV4-1 to TRBJ1-2, with TRBD1 as a possible D gene (6 bases). Germline V gene data show CDR1 as MGHRA and CDR2 as YSYEKL. This CDR3 spans 15 amino acids. The V and J ends lost 0 bases and 4 bases respectively, with 12 bases between them. The CDR3 loop reads CASSQEILGGYGYTF. As DNA, the CDR3 is TGCGCCAGCAGCCAAGAAATCCTAGGGGGCTATGGCTACACCTTC.

The chain couples TRBV30 to TRBJ1-4; 9 bases match TRBD1. Trimming removed 5 bases from V and 8 bases from J; junction bases left unmatched: 6. CDR3 length: 13 amino acids. Looked up from germline, CDR1 is GTSNPN and CDR2 is SVGIG (reference sequence). The CDR3 reads CAWQTGGLEKLFF. The CDR3 nucleotides read TGTGCCTGGCAGACAGGGGGGCTCGAAAAACTGTTTTTT.

The J gene is TRBJ1-2, the V gene TRBV14; D is possibly TRBD1 (5 bases). The CDR3 sequence is 14 residues long. Trimming took off 0 bases at V and 5 bases at J, with 10 bases between the two ends. Germline CDR1 reads SGHDN; CDR2 reads FVKESK. The CDR3 DNA sequence: TGTGCCAGCAGCCAAGAAGCGCGGGGGTATGGCTACACCTTC. The encoded protein is CASSQEARGYGYTF.

This chain connects TRBV15 to TRBJ2-1; 10 nucleotides match TRBD1. This CDR3 contains 14 residues. V shed 1 base and J 8 bases; nucleotides not matched to a gene: 2. The germline V gene encodes CDR1 LNHNV and CDR2 YYDKDF (reference sequence). CDR3 DNA sequence: TGTGCCACCAGCAGAGGACAGGGGGCGCATGAGCAGTTCTTC. Its protein product is CATSRGQGAHEQFF.

The chain has TRBV7-9 and TRBJ2-3, with a weak D call TRBD2 (6 bases). Trimming removed 5 bases at V and 2 bases at J, with 14 bases between. The CDR3 contains 15 residues. Germline assignment: CDR1 SEHNR and CDR2 FQNEAQ (reference sequence). CDR3 DNA: TGTGCCAGCAGCCAAGGGACTCTTCACACAGATACGCAGTATTTT. Translation: CASSQGTLHTDTQYF. The variable domain in full, with the rest retrieved from reference TRBV7-9 and TRBJ2-3, is DTGVSQNPRHKITKRGQNVTFRCDPISEHNRLYWYRQTLGQGPEFLTYFQNEAQLEKSRLLSDRFSAERPKGSFSTLEIQRTEQGDSAMYLCASSQGTLHTDTQYFGPGTRLTVL.

The rearrangement uses TRBV5-4 and TRBJ2-6, with 8 bases lining up with TRBD1. This CDR3 is built from 17 residues. V lost 4 bases, J lost 0 bases, and 6 bases stayed unmatched. In germline, CDR1 is SGHNT, CDR2 YYREEE (reference sequence). The CDR3 reads CASSNRDRNSGANVLTF. Here the CDR3 DNA reads TGTGCCAGCAGCAACCGGGACAGGAACTCTGGGGCCAACGTCCTGACTTTC.

The CDR3 spells CASSAGTGERPQHF. The CDR3 bases are TGTGCCAGCTCGGCCGGGACAGGGGAACGGCCCCAGCATTTT. This chain joins TRBV18 and TRBJ1-5; 10 nucleotides line up with TRBD1. Germline CDR1 and CDR2: KGHSH and LQKENI. The V and J ends lost 6 bases and 9 bases, in that order; junction bases with no gene match: 8. This CDR3 comprises 14 residues. Full variable domain (missing parts from reference TRBV18 and TRBJ1-5): NAGVMQNPRHLVRRRGQEARLRCSPMKGHSHVYWYRQLPEEGLKFMVYLQKENIIDESGMPKERFSAEFPKEGPSILRIQQVVRGDSAAYFCASSAGTGERPQHFGDGTRLSIL.

The chain has TRBV11-3 and TRBJ2-2; 12 bases are a match to TRBD2. V trimming: 6 bases; J trimming: 3 bases; junction bases outside the gene matches: 11. The CDR3 has 18 amino acids. Germline assignment: CDR1 SGHNT and CDR2 YENEEA. CDR3 in DNA: TGTGCCAGCAGTCGTACTAGCGGGGGGCCAATCGACACCGGGGAGCTGTTTTTT. This codes for CASSRTSGGPIDTGELFF.

This chain links TRBV21-1 with TRBJ2-7; the D call of TRBD1 is as the table states it, not checked on the DNA. TRBV21-1 is listed as a pseudogene. The CDR3 length is 17 residues. The chain's CDR3 is CASSKSGDKFRTYEQYF. The CDR3 DNA is TGTGCCAGCAGCAAATCAGGGGACAAATTTAGAACCTACGAGCAGTACTTC.

The CDR3 spells CASSTTSGVFSGELFF. In nucleotides, the CDR3 is TGTGCCAGTAGTACCACTAGCGGGGTCTTTTCCGGGGAGCTGTTTTTT. The chain links TRBV19 to TRBJ2-2; 10 positions agree with TRBD2. The CDR3 contains 16 residues. Germline V gives CDR1 LNHDA, CDR2 SQIVND (reference sequence). V gave up 4 bases and J gave up 6 bases; unmatched junction bases: 8.

This chain links TRBV6-1 with TRBJ1-1; 7 nucleotides line up with TRBD1. CDR3 length: 14 amino acids. With 3 bases clipped from V and 4 bases from J, the junction kept 5 bases outside the gene matches. Germline V lookup: CDR1 MNHNS, CDR2 SASEGT. The CDR3 nucleotides are TGTGCCAGCAGTGAGATACAGGGGAGCACTGAAGCTTTCTTT. Its protein product is CASSEIQGSTEAFF.

The genes are TRBV19 and TRBJ1-1, with no clear D. The germline gives CDR1 LNHDA, CDR2 SQIVND (reference sequence). Trimming shortened V by 7 bases and J by 0 bases, and 9 bases separated the two germline ends. This CDR3 has 13 amino acids. The CDR3 region has the DNA TGTGCCAGTACAGGTTCTCTGAACACTGAAGCTTTCTTT. It translates to CASTGSLNTEAFF.

The chain is built from TRBV3-1 (or the pseudogene TRBV3-2) and TRBJ1-2; TRBD1 is a possible D gene (6 bases). The CDR3 is made up of 14 amino acids. Trimming cost V 0 bases and J 7 bases, with 12 bases left between them. Per the germline V gene, CDR1 is LGHDT and CDR2 is YNNKEL (reference sequence). This chain's CDR3 is CASSQERRGSGYTF. The CDR3 coding sequence is TGTGCCAGCAGCCAAGAACGCAGGGGATCTGGCTACACCTTC.

The chain is built from TRBV9 and TRBJ2-6; the D gene is possibly TRBD2 (7 bases). This CDR3 is built from 17 residues. Trimming took off 0 bases at V and 0 bases at J, with 10 bases between the two ends. CDR1 SGDLS and CDR2 YYNGEE come from the germline V gene. CDR3 sequence: CASSVVGGPSGANVLTF. The CDR3, as DNA: TGTGCCAGCAGCGTAGTGGGGGGGCCCTCTGGGGCCAACGTCCTGACTTTC.

The CDR3 region has the DNA TGCGCCAGCAGCCAAGATAATTTGGGGACAGAAGGCTACACCTTC. Protein sequence: CASSQDNLGTEGYTF. The rearrangement joins TRBV4-1 to TRBJ1-2; TRBD1 matches at 7 bases. V was clipped by 0 bases and J by 8 bases; unmatched bases: 9. CDR3 length equals 15 residues. CDR1 MGHRA and CDR2 YSYEKL come from the germline V gene.